Shown below are 32 T cell receptor beta chains from a single sample sequenced in a study of T cell responses to AZD1222 COVID-19 vaccine. Sequenced by immunoSEQ multiplex PCR; TCRdb stores in-frame clones only, minus some. The sample has roughly 67,000 clones, around nine tenths seen once; the top ten hold about 8%. The sequencing used peripheral blood, collected on day 0 of AZD1222 vaccination. These receptors were taken from an adult in good health.

The genes are TRBV28 and TRBJ2-2; D perhaps matches TRBD2 (6 bases). CDR1 MDHEN and CDR2 SYDVKM come from the germline V gene. The CDR3 totals 14 residues. V was cut by 5 bases and J by 7 bases, with 14 bases left in between. The CDR3 sequence: CASSPGLFHGELFF. The CDR3 DNA reads as TGTGCCAGCAGTCCGGGACTTTTCCACGGGGAGCTGTTTTTT.

The count of this clone is one. Sequence at one end of the junction differs from germline and may be a read error. The chain is built from TRBV4-2 and TRBJ1-1, with a weak D call TRBD1 (6 bases). Per the germline V gene, CDR1 is LGHNA and CDR2 is YNFKEQ. CDR3 length: 14 residues. CDR3 nucleotide sequence: TGTGCCAGCAGCCAAGATTGGGACAACCGTGAAACTTTCTTT. The encoded protein is CASSQDWDNRETFF.

The V and J genes are TRBV4-1 and TRBJ2-7, with 8 bases fitting TRBD1. V shed 7 bases, J shed 2 bases, and the junction held 10 bases outside the gene matches. The germline V gene has CDR1 MGHRA and CDR2 YSYEKL. The CDR3 consists of 15 residues. The CDR3 sequence is CASTPRDRKTYEQYF. CDR3 nucleotide sequence: TGCGCCAGCACCCCTCGGGACAGGAAAACCTACGAGCAGTACTTC.

The chain joins TRBV11-2 to TRBJ2-1; no definite D call. Trimming stripped 5 bases from V and 12 bases from J, with 17 bases between. Germline lookup yields CDR1 SGHAT and CDR2 FQNNGV. This CDR3 spans 13 amino acids. CDR3 region: CASSLATSSRQFF. In DNA form, the CDR3 reads TGTGCCAGCAGCCTGGCCACGTCGTCAAGGCAGTTCTTC.

CDR3 sequence: CASSDSSYEQYF. Written as DNA, the CDR3 is TGTGCCAGCAGCGATAGCAGCTACGAGCAGTACTTC. This rearrangement joins TRBV3-1 (or the pseudogene TRBV3-2) to TRBJ2-7, with unresolved D. This CDR3 contains 12 residues. The V gene's germline CDR1 is LGHDT and CDR2 YNNKEL (reference sequence). The V gene lost 5 bases and the J gene lost 3 bases, with 8 bases spanning the gap.

This sequence joins TRBV7-8 and TRBJ1-3; no clear D gene. Trimming pared 4 bases from V and 0 bases from J, leaving 4 bases between. Germline loops: CDR1 SGHVS, CDR2 FQNEAQ. CDR3 size: 13 residues. CDR3 in DNA: TGTGCCAGCAGCTCCACCTCTGGAAACACCATATATTTT. Protein: CASSSTSGNTIYF.

The rearrangement uses TRBV4-1 and TRBJ2-5; 8 nucleotides match TRBD1. The CDR3 sequence is 15 residues long. V was pared by 3 bases and J by 0 bases, with 3 bases of the junction left unmatched. The germline V gene encodes CDR1 MGHRA and CDR2 YSYEKL. The CDR3, as DNA: TGCGCCAGCAGCCAGGACAGGGAGTACCAAGAGACCCAGTACTTC. Translating it yields CASSQDREYQETQYF.

This chain connects TRBV11-2 to TRBJ1-2, with D uncertain. The CDR3 runs 13 residues. Deletions cut 5 bases from V and 7 bases from J, with 14 bases between. Germline CDR1 SGHAT, CDR2 FQNNGV. The CDR3 DNA reads as TGTGCCAGCAGCAATAGCGGGGATCGTGGCTACACCTTC. Amino acid sequence: CASSNSGDRGYTF.

The chain is built from TRBV9 and TRBJ1-2; a possible D gene is TRBD1 (6 bases). V lost 3 bases, J lost 7 bases, and 10 bases lay in between. Germline lookup yields CDR1 SGDLS and CDR2 YYNGEE. CDR3 size: 12 residues. Written as DNA, the CDR3 is TGTGCCAGCAGCGGGACAGACCCTGGCTACACCTTC. This encodes CASSGTDPGYTF.

The rearrangement uses TRBV9 and TRBJ2-2, with unresolved D. This CDR3 region has 15 residues. CDR1 and CDR2 (germline): SGDLS, YYNGEE. V dropped 1 base and J dropped 0 bases, with 7 bases sitting between them. The CDR3 spells CASSVTAANTGELFF. The CDR3 DNA reads as TGTGCCAGCAGCGTAACTGCGGCGAACACCGGGGAGCTGTTTTTT.

The chain has TRBV18 and TRBJ2-3; D gene ambiguous. The CDR3 loop spans 13 amino acids. Trimming pared 4 bases from V and 0 bases from J, leaving 5 bases between. Germline CDR1 and CDR2: KGHSH and LQKENI. As DNA, the CDR3 is TGTGCCAGCTCACAAATTAGCACAGATACGCAGTATTTT. Residues: CASSQISTDTQYF.

The chain uses TRBV6-5 and TRBJ1-1; D remains unclear. The V gene's germline CDR1 is MNHEY and CDR2 SVGAGI. V was cut by 0 bases and J by 7 bases, with 12 bases left in between. The CDR3 extends over 14 amino acids. In DNA, the CDR3 is TGTGCCAGCAGTTACTCGAGCACTGAGTTTGAAGCTTTCTTT. This codes for CASSYSSTEFEAFF.

This chain connects TRBV6-1 to TRBJ1-2; unclear D gene. The CDR3 is 13 residues long. Trimming shortened V by 1 base and J by 2 bases, and 5 bases separated the two germline ends. The germline V gene encodes CDR1 MNHNS and CDR2 SASEGT. The CDR3, as DNA: TGTGCCAGCAGTGAAGAGGGAAACTATGGCTACACCTTC. It encodes CASSEEGNYGYTF.

This clone appeared a few times. The chain is built from TRBV7-6 and TRBJ1-3; possibly TRBD1 for D (6 bases). Germline lookup yields CDR1 SGHVS and CDR2 FNYEAQ. Trimming took off 2 bases at V and 4 bases at J, with 15 bases between the two ends. The CDR3 covers 16 residues. The CDR3 reads CASSLRPRGSGNTIYF. DNA for the CDR3: TGTGCCAGCAGCTTACGGCCAAGGGGGTCCGGAAACACCATATATTTT.

J is TRBJ2-7 and V is TRBV5-6; the D call may be TRBD1 or TRBD2 (5 bases each). The germline CDR1 and CDR2 sequences are SGHDT and YYEEEE. V lost 1 base, J lost 3 bases, and 11 bases lay in between. The length of the CDR3 is 14 residues. The CDR3 DNA sequence: TGTGCCAGCAGCTTGTTCGGGGACCGCTACGAGCAGTACTTC. Translation: CASSLFGDRYEQYF.

The genes are TRBV18 and TRBJ2-7, with D perhaps assigned TRBD1 or TRBD2 (5 bases each). Germline CDR1 is KGHSH and CDR2 is LQKENI. This CDR3 comprises 15 residues. Trimming took 0 bases from V and 2 from J, leaving 11 bases between them. The CDR3, as DNA: TGTGCCAGCTCACCACCGGGACGTCACCCCTACGAGCAGTACTTC. It codes for CASSPPGRHPYEQYF.

The V and J genes are TRBV27 and TRBJ2-3; no clear D gene. Germline V gives CDR1 MNHEY, CDR2 SMNVEV (reference sequence). V was trimmed by 4 bases and J by 1 base, leaving 9 bases between them. This CDR3 comprises 14 residues. This chain's CDR3 is CASSSGWGTDTQYF. For the CDR3, the DNA is TGTGCCAGCAGTTCAGGCTGGGGCACAGATACGCAGTATTTT.

This chain connects TRBV19 to TRBJ2-5; 9 positions match TRBD2. The germline V gene has CDR1 LNHDA and CDR2 SQIVND (reference sequence). Germline trimming cut 3 bases from V and 1 base from J; bases unmatched to any gene: 6. The length of the CDR3 is 16 residues. Here the CDR3 reads CASSMRSGSLQETQYF. CDR3 bases: TGTGCCAGTAGTATGCGTAGCGGGAGTCTCCAAGAGACCCAGTACTTC. Supplemented by reference TRBV19 and TRBJ2-5, the full variable domain reads DGGITQSPKYLFRKEGQNVTLSCEQNLNHDAMYWYRQDPGQGLRLIYYSQIVNDFQKGDIAEGYSVSREKKESFPLTVTSAQKNPTAFYLCASSMRSGSLQETQYFGPGTRLLVL.

Of note for this clone: At the DNA level, this CDR3 is encoded by other sequences in the same sample as well. CDR3: CAWSWREGGGYTF. For the CDR3, the DNA is TGTGCCTGGAGTTGGAGGGAGGGGGGGGGCTACACCTTC. The J gene is TRBJ1-2, the V gene TRBV30, with a tentative D call TRBD1 (6 bases). This CDR3 region has 13 residues. Germline V gives CDR1 GTSNPN, CDR2 SVGIG (reference sequence). V gave up 2 bases and J gave up 8 bases, with 15 bases separating them. Using reference TRBV30 and TRBJ1-2 for the parts outside the CDR3, the full variable domain is SQTIHQWPATLVQPVGSPLSLECTVEGTSNPNLYWYRQAAGRGLQLLFYSVGIGQISSEVPQNLSASRPQDRQFILSSKKLLLSDSGFYLCAWSWREGGGYTFGSGTRLTVV.

The J gene is TRBJ2-3, the V gene TRBV4-2; perhaps TRBD2 as D (7 bases). Germline CDR1 is LGHNA and CDR2 is YNFKEQ. CDR3 size: 17 residues. V gave up 4 bases and J gave up 2 bases, with 19 bases separating them. CDR3 nucleotide sequence: TGTGCCAGCAGCCCGCGCCCCGAGGGGGGGCCCACAGATACGCAGTATTTT. It yields the protein CASSPRPEGGPTDTQYF.

This chain connects TRBV7-2 to TRBJ1-2; the D gene is possibly TRBD1 (5 bases). The CDR3 consists of 18 residues. The germline CDR1 and CDR2 sequences are SGHTA and FQGNSA. The ends were cut back, 5 bases at V and 2 bases at J, with 24 bases in the middle. The CDR3 sequence is CASSTITGVSGRNYGYTF. As DNA, the CDR3 is TGTGCCAGCAGCACGATAACGGGGGTTTCGGGGAGGAACTATGGCTACACCTTC. Drawing the rest from reference TRBV7-2 and TRBJ1-2, the complete variable domain is GAGVSQSPSNKVTEKGKDVELRCDPISGHTALYWYRQSLGQGLEFLIYFQGNSAPDKSGLPSDRFSAERTGGSVSTLTIQRTQQEDSAVYLCASSTITGVSGRNYGYTFGSGTRLTVV.

This chain connects TRBV5-1 to TRBJ1-3, with 7 bases fitting TRBD1. CDR1 SGHRS and CDR2 YFSETQ come from the germline V gene. V gave up 0 bases and J gave up 4 bases; unmatched junction bases: 4. The CDR3 has 15 amino acids. The CDR3 DNA follows: TGCGCCAGCAGCTTGGAAACAGGGGCGGGAAACACCATATATTTT. Residues: CASSLETGAGNTIYF. Variable domain in full (rest from reference TRBV5-1 and TRBJ1-3): KAGVTQTPRYLIKTRGQQVTLSCSPISGHRSVSWYQQTPGQGLQFLFEYFSETQRNKGNFPGRFSGRQFSNSRSEMNVSTLELGDSALYLCASSLETGAGNTIYFGEGSWLTVV.

The rearrangement links TRBV7-2 to TRBJ1-2, with unresolved D. The length of the CDR3 is 15 residues. Trimming pared 6 bases from V and 0 bases from J, leaving 14 bases between. The V gene's germline CDR1 is SGHTA and CDR2 FQGNSA. The CDR3 DNA is TGTGCCAGCAGGCGTGACCCGGGGTCTAACTATGGCTACACCTTC. It translates to CASRRDPGSNYGYTF.

The rearrangement links TRBV28 to TRBJ2-7; D tentatively reads TRBD1 or TRBD2 (6 bases each). The germline V gene has CDR1 MDHEN and CDR2 SYDVKM. V gave up 3 bases and J gave up 4 bases, with 19 bases separating them. The CDR3 covers 16 residues. CDR3 protein: CASSLRGTRLHYEQYF. In DNA form, the CDR3 reads TGTGCCAGCAGTTTGAGGGGGACTCGCCTGCATTACGAGCAGTACTTC.

The CDR3 region is CASRLSPDAEAFF. Here the CDR3 DNA reads TGTGCCAGCAGACTTTCCCCAGACGCTGAAGCTTTCTTT. The J gene is TRBJ1-1, the V gene TRBV13, with unresolved D. This CDR3 has 13 amino acids. Germline CDR1 PRHDT, CDR2 FYEKMQ (reference sequence). The ends were cut back, 6 bases at V and 6 bases at J, with 14 bases in the middle.

The chain is built from TRBV3-1 (or the pseudogene TRBV3-2) and TRBJ1-1; D is unresolved. Trimming left V 1 base short and J 1 base short, with 10 bases between. The CDR3 runs to 15 residues. The V gene's germline CDR1 is LGHDT and CDR2 YNNKEL (reference sequence). CDR3 in DNA: TGTGCCAGCAGCCAAGGGGTTCGGTCGAACACTGAAGCTTTCTTT. Translation gives CASSQGVRSNTEAFF.

The chain is built from TRBV7-9 and TRBJ1-1; 7 nucleotides align to TRBD1. This CDR3 has 15 residues. Germline V gene sequence: CDR1 SEHNR, CDR2 FQNEAQ (reference sequence). Trimming at V came to 5 bases and at J to 4 bases, leaving 10 bases not matched to a gene. CDR3 protein: CASSPSRTGSTEAFF. CDR3 nucleotide sequence: TGTGCCAGCAGCCCAAGCAGGACAGGTAGCACTGAAGCTTTCTTT.

This clone turned up a few times. The CDR3: CASRAGNGDSPLHF. CDR3 coding DNA: TGCGCCAGCAGGGCCGGGAACGGGGATTCACCCCTCCACTTT. The J gene is TRBJ1-6, the V gene TRBV5-1, with D unresolved. Trimming removed 5 bases at V and 8 bases at J, with 14 bases between. Germline loops: CDR1 SGHRS, CDR2 YFSETQ. This CDR3 has 14 residues. Filled out from reference TRBV5-1 and TRBJ1-6, the complete variable domain reads KAGVTQTPRYLIKTRGQQVTLSCSPISGHRSVSWYQQTPGQGLQFLFEYFSETQRNKGNFPGRFSGRQFSNSRSEMNVSTLELGDSALYLCASRAGNGDSPLHFGNGTRLTVT.

Notes on this clone: This CDR3 is also generated by other DNA sequences in the sample. CDR3 loop: CASSLAGGRVDEQFF. CDR3 sequence (DNA): TGTGCCAGCAGCTTAGCGGGAGGTCGGGTCGATGAGCAGTTCTTC. The V call is TRBV7-2, the J call TRBJ2-1, with a possible D match to TRBD2 (6 bases). The CDR3 is made up of 15 amino acids. V gave up 0 bases and J gave up 8 bases, with 14 bases separating them. The V gene's germline CDR1 is SGHTA and CDR2 FQGNSA.

V is TRBV19 and J is TRBJ1-1, with D uncertain. Trimming removed 4 bases at V and 4 bases at J, with 10 bases between. The CDR3 sequence is 13 residues long. Germline V gene data show CDR1 as LNHDA and CDR2 as SQIVND (reference sequence). CDR3 nucleotide sequence: TGTGCCAGTAGTAAAGGCGGTGGCACTGAAGCTTTCTTT. It specifies CASSKGGGTEAFF.

The chain couples TRBV4-3 to TRBJ2-7; 12 bases fit TRBD2. This CDR3 spans 15 amino acids. The V gene's germline CDR1 is LGHNA and CDR2 YSLEER. The J segment lost 2 bases and the V segment lost 1 base, leaving 0 bases of the junction unmatched. The CDR3 nucleotides are TGCGCCAGCAGCCAAGGACTAGCGGGAGCCTACGAGCAGTACTTC. Its translation: CASSQGLAGAYEQYF.

The V gene is TRBV5-4, the J gene TRBJ1-3; 8 bases fit TRBD1. This CDR3 has 15 amino acids. The germline V gene has CDR1 SGHNT and CDR2 YYREEE (reference sequence). V shed 4 bases and J 2 bases; nucleotides not matched to a gene: 5. The CDR3 nucleotides are TGTGCCAGCAGCCCAGGGGGCCCTACTGGAAACACCATATATTTT. Translating gives CASSPGGPTGNTIYF.